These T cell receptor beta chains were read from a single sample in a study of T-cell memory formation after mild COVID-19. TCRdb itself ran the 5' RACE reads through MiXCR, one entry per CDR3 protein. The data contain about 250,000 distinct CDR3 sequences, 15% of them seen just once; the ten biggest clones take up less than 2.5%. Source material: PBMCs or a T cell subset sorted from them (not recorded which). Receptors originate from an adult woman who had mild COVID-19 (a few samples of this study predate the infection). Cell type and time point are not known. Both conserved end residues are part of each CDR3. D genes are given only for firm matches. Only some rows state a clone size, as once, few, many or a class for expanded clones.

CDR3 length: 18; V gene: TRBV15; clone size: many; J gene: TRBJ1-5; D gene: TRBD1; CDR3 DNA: TGTGCCACCGCTCCGGGACAGGGAAGGCTGGTAAACAATCAGCCCCAGCATTTT; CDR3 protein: CATAPGQGRLVNNQPQHF
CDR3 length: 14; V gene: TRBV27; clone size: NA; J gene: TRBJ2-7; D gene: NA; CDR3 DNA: TGTGCCAGCAGCCCCGTTTGGAGTTCCTACGAGCAGTACTTC; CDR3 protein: CASSPVWSSYEQYF
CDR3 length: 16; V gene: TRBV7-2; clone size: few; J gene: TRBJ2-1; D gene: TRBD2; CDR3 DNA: TGTGCCAGCAGCCGGCCTCTAGCGGGGTCGTACAATGAGCAGTTCTTC; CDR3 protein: CASSRPLAGSYNEQFF
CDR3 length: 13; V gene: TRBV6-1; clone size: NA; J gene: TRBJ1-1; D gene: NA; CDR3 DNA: TGTGCCAGCAGTGAAGGGCCGTTACTTGAAGCTTTCTTT; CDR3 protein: CASSEGPLLEAFF
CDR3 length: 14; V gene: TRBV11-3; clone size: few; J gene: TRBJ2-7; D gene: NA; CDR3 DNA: TGTGCCAGCAGCTTAGTCACCGGCTCCTACGAGCAGTACTTC; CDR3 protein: CASSLVTGSYEQYF
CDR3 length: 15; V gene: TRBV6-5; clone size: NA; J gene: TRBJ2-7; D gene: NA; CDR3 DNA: TGTGCCAGCAGTTACAAGGGCCTAACCTCCTACGAGCAGTACTTC; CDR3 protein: CASSYKGLTSYEQYF
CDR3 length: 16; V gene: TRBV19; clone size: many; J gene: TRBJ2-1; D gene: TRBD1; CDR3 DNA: TGTGCCAGTAGTAGGTCGGACAGGAGCTCCTACAATGAGCAGTTCTTC; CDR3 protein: CASSRSDRSSYNEQFF
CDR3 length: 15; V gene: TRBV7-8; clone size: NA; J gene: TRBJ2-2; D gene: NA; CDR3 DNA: TGTGCCAGCAGCTTATGGGGGGCCCGCACCGGGGAGCTGTTTTTT; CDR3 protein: CASSLWGARTGELFF
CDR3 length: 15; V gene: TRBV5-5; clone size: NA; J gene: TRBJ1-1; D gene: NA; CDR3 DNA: TGTGCCAGCAGCTTGGGTGGTTCAGGGAACACTGAAGCTTTCTTT; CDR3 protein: CASSLGGSGNTEAFF
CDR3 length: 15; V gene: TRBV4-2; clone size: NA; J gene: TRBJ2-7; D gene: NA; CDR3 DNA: TGTGCCAGCAGCCAGGGGGACACAACGTCCTACGAGCAGTACTTC; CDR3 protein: CASSQGDTTSYEQYF
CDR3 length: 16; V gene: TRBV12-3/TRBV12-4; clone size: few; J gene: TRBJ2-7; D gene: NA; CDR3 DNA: TGTGCCAGCAGTAAAACAGGGAGTCAGCTAGTTTCCGAGCAGTACTTC; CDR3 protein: CASSKTGSQLVSEQYF
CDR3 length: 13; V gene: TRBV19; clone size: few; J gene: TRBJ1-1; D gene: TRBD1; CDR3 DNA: TGTGCCACCCAGGGCAGGGGGCACACTGAAGCTTTCTTT; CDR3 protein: CATQGRGHTEAFF
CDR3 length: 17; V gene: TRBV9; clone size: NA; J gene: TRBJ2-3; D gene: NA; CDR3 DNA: TGTGCCAGCAGCGTAGGGGGGAGTCTGTCTAGCACAGATACGCAGTATTTT; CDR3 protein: CASSVGGSLSSTDTQYF
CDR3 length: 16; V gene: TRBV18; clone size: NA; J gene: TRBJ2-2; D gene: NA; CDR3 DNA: TGTGCCAGCTCACCGTTCAGCGGGCGGAACACCGGGGAGCTGTTTTTT; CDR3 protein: CASSPFSGRNTGELFF
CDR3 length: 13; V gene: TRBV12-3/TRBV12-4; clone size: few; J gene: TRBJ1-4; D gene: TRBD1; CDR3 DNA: TGTGCCAGCATCGGACAGGGAGGAGAAAAACTGTTTTTT; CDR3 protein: CASIGQGGEKLFF
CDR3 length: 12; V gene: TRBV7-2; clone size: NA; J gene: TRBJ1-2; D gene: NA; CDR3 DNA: TGTGCCAGCAGCCCGGTGGACTATGGCTACACCTTC; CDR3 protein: CASSPVDYGYTF
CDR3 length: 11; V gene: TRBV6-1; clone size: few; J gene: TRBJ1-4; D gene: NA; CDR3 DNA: TGTGCCAGCAGTGAAACAGGGAGTTGGGAATTT; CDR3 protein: CASSETGSWEF
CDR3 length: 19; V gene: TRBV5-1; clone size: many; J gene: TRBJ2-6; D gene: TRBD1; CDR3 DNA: TGCGCCAGCAGCTTGGGGACAGGGGGATCCCTCTCTGGGGCCAACGTCCTGACTTTC; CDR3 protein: CASSLGTGGSLSGANVLTF
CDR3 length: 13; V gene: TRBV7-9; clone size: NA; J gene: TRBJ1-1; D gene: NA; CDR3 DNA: TGTGCCAGCAGCTTAGAGGGATTGACTGAAGCTTTCTTT; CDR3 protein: CASSLEGLTEAFF
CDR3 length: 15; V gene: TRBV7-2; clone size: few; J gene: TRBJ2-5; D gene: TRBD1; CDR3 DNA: TGTGCCAGCAGTTCCTCGATTCCAGGGGGAGAGACCCAGTACTTC; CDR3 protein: CASSSSIPGGETQYF
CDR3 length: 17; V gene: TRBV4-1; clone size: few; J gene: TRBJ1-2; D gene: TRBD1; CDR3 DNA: TGCGCCAGCAGCCAAGGGGACAGGGGGTTTCCAAAATATGGCTACACCTTC; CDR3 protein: CASSQGDRGFPKYGYTF
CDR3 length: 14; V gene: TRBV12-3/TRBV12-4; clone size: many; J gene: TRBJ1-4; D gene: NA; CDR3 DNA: TGTGCCAGCACCCAGGGACACGCTAATGAAAAACTGTTTTTT; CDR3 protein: CASTQGHANEKLFF
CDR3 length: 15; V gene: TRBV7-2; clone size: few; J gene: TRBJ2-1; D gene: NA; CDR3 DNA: TGTGCCAGCAGGCGGGGGGGACAGGGGTACAATGAGCAGTTCTTC; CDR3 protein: CASRRGGQGYNEQFF
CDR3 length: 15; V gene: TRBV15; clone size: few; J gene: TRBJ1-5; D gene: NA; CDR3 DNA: TGTGCCACCAGCCCGTGGACAGTCAACAATCAGCCCCAGCATTTT; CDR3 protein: CATSPWTVNNQPQHF
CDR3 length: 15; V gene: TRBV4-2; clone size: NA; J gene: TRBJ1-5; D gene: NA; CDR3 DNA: TGTGCCAGCAGCCAAGAGGGCACGTTGGGTCAGCCCCAGCATTTT; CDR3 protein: CASSQEGTLGQPQHF
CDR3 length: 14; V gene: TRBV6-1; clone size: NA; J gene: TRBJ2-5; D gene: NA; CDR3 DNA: TGTGCCAGCAGTGAATGGCAGCGTTTCGAGACCCAGTACTTC; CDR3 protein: CASSEWQRFETQYF